This T cell receptor (beta chain) appears in the sequencing data of a study of regulatory T cells in long-lasting Graves disease. Building the TCR beta libraries relied on iRepertoire HTBI primers, and CDR3 regions underwent Arm-PCR. One entry per CDR3 protein, called by TCRdb with MiXCR from the multiplex PCR reads. The sample consists of about 400,000 distinct CDR3 sequences, more than 20% of them appearing once. This clonotype was counted only a few times. Antigen: not known. General study findings and limits: It was in persistent disease that TRBV28, TRBJ1-2 and TRBJ2-5 were favored. The small sample size may have reduced accuracy.

Trimming cost V 10 bases and J 4 bases, with 16 bases left between them. This CDR3 contains 13 residues. CDR1 MNHEY and CDR2 SMNVEV come from the germline V gene (reference sequence). This sample's time point: persistent/refractory GD, antithyroid drugs over 5 years with positive TRAb. Researchers made the TCR library from RNA that was extracted from PBMCs. Patient provenance is recorded as an endocrinology department in Xi'an, China. The receptor was derived from a female donor with Graves disease. Source: peripheral blood mononuclear cells (PBMCs), taken when the disease was refractory, from a patient treated with antithyroid drugs. V gene TRBV27 combines with J gene TRBJ1-2, with a tentative D call TRBD1 (5 bases). The CDR3 DNA reads TGTGCCACCGGAGCGGGGGGAGGCTATGGCTACACCTTC. Protein product: CATGAGGGYGYTF.